Listed below are T cell receptor beta chains from one sample, sequenced in a study of molecular identifiers for immune sequencing clone quantification. TCRdb called the PCR reads again in MiXCR, with one record for every CDR3 protein. The data contain about 320,000 distinct CDR3 sequences, around 21% of them singletons. Sequencing used naive CD8+ T cells from blood, with Jurkat cell RNA spiked in. All receptors come from a human donor in good health. Some libraries in this study had Jurkat cell RNA spiked in. CDR3s include the opening cysteine and the closing phenylalanine or tryptophan. A D gene is named only where the DNA matches it firmly. The listing skips clone size in some rows; elsewhere it reads once, few, many or a size class.

>.|TRBJ2-7|TRBV6-2/TRBV6-3|few
TGTGCCAGCAGTTTCCACTTCGAGCAGGACAGAAACCCCTACGAGCAGTACTTC
CASSFHFEQDRNPYEQYF
>TRBD2|TRBJ2-3|TRBV27|many
TGTGCCAGCAGAATAGCGGGGGCCACAGATACGCAGTATTTT
CASRIAGATDTQYF
>TRBD2|TRBJ2-1|TRBV11-2|many
TGTGCCAGCAGCTTAGTAGGGCCTAGCGGGGGGGCCGCTGAGCAGTTCTTC
CASSLVGPSGGAAEQFF
>.|TRBJ1-5|TRBV4-1|many
TGCGCCAGCAGCCAAGAAGACAGGTATCAGCCCCAGCATTTT
CASSQEDRYQPQHF
>TRBD1|TRBJ2-3|TRBV7-6|many
TGTGCCAGCAGCTTAGGGACAGGGGGCTTGAATACGCAGTATTTT
CASSLGTGGLNTQYF
>TRBD1|TRBJ1-1|TRBV28|many
TGTGCCACGGAAGAAACAGGGGGCTACACTGAAGCTTTCTTT
CATEETGGYTEAFF
>.|TRBJ2-3|TRBV7-9|.
TGTGCCAGCAGCTTCGGGGCTGGCACAGATACGCAGTATTTT
CASSFGAGTDTQYF
>TRBD2|TRBJ2-2|TRBV7-9|many
TGTGCCAGCAGCTCGACGGGGGGGCTGAACACCGGGGAGCTGTTTTTT
CASSSTGGLNTGELFF
>TRBD2|TRBJ2-3|TRBV7-9|many
TGTGCCAGCAGCCCCGTGCTAGCGGGGGCCAGCACAGATACGCAGTATTTT
CASSPVLAGASTDTQYF
>.|TRBJ1-2|TRBV4-1|many
TGCGCCAGCAGCCAAGCCTGGGACCGGGGCTATGGCTACACCTTC
CASSQAWDRGYGYTF
>TRBD2|TRBJ2-3|TRBV6-6|few
TGTGCCAGCAGTTATGTCGCGGGAGGCCCCACAGATACGCAGTATTTT
CASSYVAGGPTDTQYF
>.|TRBJ2-3|TRBV5-6|.
TGTGCCAGCAGCCCACGGGACACAAACACAGATACGCAGTATTTT
CASSPRDTNTDTQYF
>.|TRBJ1-4|TRBV7-9|many
TGTGCCAGCAGCTTGTTTACTGAAAAACTGTTTTTT
CASSLFTEKLFF
>.|TRBJ2-2|TRBV24-1|many
TGTGCCACCAGTGATGGGTCCGGGGAGCTGTTTTTT
CATSDGSGELFF
>TRBD2|TRBJ2-7|TRBV20-1|many
TGCAGTGCTAGGGGTCCCACTAGCGGGCCTACCTACGAGCAGTACTTC
CSARGPTSGPTYEQYF
>TRBD1|TRBJ1-4|TRBV2|few
TGTGCCAGCAGTGAAGCGGTACAGGGGGCGACTAATGAAAAACTGTTTTTT
CASSEAVQGATNEKLFF
>.|TRBJ1-1|TRBV28|many
TGTGCCAGCAGTTTATGGGACACTGAAGCTTTCTTT
CASSLWDTEAFF
>.|TRBJ1-5|TRBV4-2|many
TGTGCCAGCAGCCAAGATACGGGGGATTATCAGCCCCAGCATTTT
CASSQDTGDYQPQHF
>.|TRBJ1-4|TRBV20-1|.
TGCAGTGCTTACAGGGAGGCGGGTCGGGAAAAACTGCTTTTT
CSAYREAGREKLLF
>.|TRBJ1-1|TRBV6-1|many
TGTGCCAGCAGTGAGGGACCGGTTGGAGCTTTCTTT
CASSEGPVGAFF
>.|TRBJ1-5|TRBV3-1|few
TGTGCCAGCAGCCATGGGACCTATAGCAATCAGCCCCAGCATTTT
CASSHGTYSNQPQHF
>.|TRBJ2-7|TRBV27|many
TGTGCCAGCAGTTTAAGGGCCCCGGACCACGAGCAGTACTTC
CASSLRAPDHEQYF
>.|TRBJ2-4|TRBV5-6|many
TGTGCCAGCAGCCCGGACGGAATAGCCAAAAACATTCAGTACTTC
CASSPDGIAKNIQYF
>TRBD2|TRBJ2-3|TRBV5-6|many
TGTGCCAGCAGCTTGTGGTTAGCGGGAAGCACAGATACGCAGTATTTT
CASSLWLAGSTDTQYF
>.|TRBJ2-3|TRBV5-1|many
TGCGCCAGCAGCTACGGGATTAGCGATTGGACAGATACGCAGTATTTT
CASSYGISDWTDTQYF
>.|TRBJ2-5|TRBV4-3|many
TGCGCCAGCAGCCAAGATACGACAGCCTCCCAGTACTTC
CASSQDTTASQYF
>TRBD2|TRBJ2-1|TRBV11-2|many
TGTGCCAGCAGCTCATTAGCGGGGTACAATGAGCAGTTCTTC
CASSSLAGYNEQFF
>.|TRBJ2-3|TRBV19|many
TGTGCCAGTAGTTTCGGGACCTATGGGATGGATACGCAGTATTTT
CASSFGTYGMDTQYF
>.|TRBJ1-1|TRBV6-1|.
TGTGCCAGCAGTGAAGCCGGCTGGGGGGGCCCTTGGGCTTTCTTT
CASSEAGWGGPWAFF
>.|TRBJ2-2|TRBV5-1|.
TGCGCCAGCAGCTTGGACCTATCGAGCACCGGGGGGCTGTTTTTT
CASSLDLSSTGGLFF
>.|TRBJ2-7|TRBV19|.
TGTGCCGGTAGCCCCTTGGGGGGACTGCCATACGAGCAGTACTTC
CAGSPLGGLPYEQYF
>TRBD1|TRBJ1-4|TRBV5-1|many
TGCGCCAGCAGCCTCGACAGGGGGCATGAAAAACTGTTTTTT
CASSLDRGHEKLFF
>.|TRBJ2-7|TRBV12-3/TRBV12-4|.
TGTGCCAGCAGGGTTGGTAGAACCTGGGCGCACTTC
CASRVGRTWAHF
>.|TRBJ2-3|TRBV14|many
TGTGCCAGCAGCCAAGATGTTGGGGGGGCAGGAGATACGCAGTATTTT
CASSQDVGGAGDTQYF
>TRBD1|TRBJ2-7|TRBV25-1|many
TGTGCCAGCGGACAGGGCATCGAGCAGTACTTC
CASGQGIEQYF
>TRBD1|TRBJ2-5|TRBV7-6|many
TGTGCCAGCAGCCAGACAGGGGGTCGAGAGACCCAGTACTTC
CASSQTGGRETQYF
>TRBD1|TRBJ1-2|TRBV4-3|many
TGCGCCAGCAGCCAGGGACAGGATTACTATGGCTACACCTTC
CASSQGQDYYGYTF
>.|TRBJ1-2|TRBV4-1|.
TGCGCCAGCAGCCAAGATCGCATCGCTAACTATGGCTACACCTTC
CASSQDRIANYGYTF
>.|TRBJ2-2|TRBV29-1|many
TGCAGCGTCCTTAGCCCCACAGGGGGGGTGGCCGGGGAGCTGTTTTTT
CSVLSPTGGVAGELFF